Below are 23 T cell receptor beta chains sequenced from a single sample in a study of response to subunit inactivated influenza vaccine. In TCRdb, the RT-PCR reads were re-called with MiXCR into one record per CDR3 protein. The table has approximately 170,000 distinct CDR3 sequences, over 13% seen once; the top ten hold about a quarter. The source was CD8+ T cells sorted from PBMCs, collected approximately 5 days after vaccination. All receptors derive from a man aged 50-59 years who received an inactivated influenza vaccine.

The CDR3 is CASTRFSAYEQYF. Written as DNA, the CDR3 is TGTGCCAGCACCAGGTTCTCGGCTTACGAGCAGTACTTC. This chain connects TRBV2 to TRBJ2-7; D uncertain. The germline CDR1 and CDR2 sequences are SNHLY and FYNNEI. V lost 7 bases and J lost 4, with 14 bases in between. The CDR3 has 13 amino acids.

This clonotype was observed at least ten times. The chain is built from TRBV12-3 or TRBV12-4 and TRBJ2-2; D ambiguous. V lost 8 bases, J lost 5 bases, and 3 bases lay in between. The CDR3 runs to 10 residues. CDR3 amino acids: CASGTGELFF. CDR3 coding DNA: TGTGCCAGCGGGACCGGGGAGCTGTTTTTT.

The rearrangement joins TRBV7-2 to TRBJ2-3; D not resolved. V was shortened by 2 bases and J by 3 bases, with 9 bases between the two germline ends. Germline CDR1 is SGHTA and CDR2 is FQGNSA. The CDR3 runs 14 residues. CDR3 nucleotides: TGTGCCAGCAGCTTATCTTCCTCGACAGATACGCAGTATTTT. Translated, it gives CASSLSSSTDTQYF.

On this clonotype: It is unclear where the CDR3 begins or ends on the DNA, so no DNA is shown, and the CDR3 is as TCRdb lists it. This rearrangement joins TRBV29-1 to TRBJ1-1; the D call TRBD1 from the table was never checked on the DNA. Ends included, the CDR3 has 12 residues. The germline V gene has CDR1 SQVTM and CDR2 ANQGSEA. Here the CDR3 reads CSVGLGNTEVFF.

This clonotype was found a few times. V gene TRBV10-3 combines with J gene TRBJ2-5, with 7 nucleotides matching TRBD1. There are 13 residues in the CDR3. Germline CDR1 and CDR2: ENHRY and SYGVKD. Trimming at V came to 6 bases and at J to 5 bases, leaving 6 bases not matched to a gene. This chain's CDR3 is CAISDRVEETQYF. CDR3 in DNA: TGTGCCATCAGCGACAGGGTTGAGGAGACCCAGTACTTC.

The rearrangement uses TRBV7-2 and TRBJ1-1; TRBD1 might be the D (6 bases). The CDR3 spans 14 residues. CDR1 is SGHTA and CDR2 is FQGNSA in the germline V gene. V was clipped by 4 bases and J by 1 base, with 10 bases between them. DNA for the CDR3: TGTGCCAGCAGCTCAGGACAGCGGAACACTGAAGCTTTCTTT. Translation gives CASSSGQRNTEAFF.

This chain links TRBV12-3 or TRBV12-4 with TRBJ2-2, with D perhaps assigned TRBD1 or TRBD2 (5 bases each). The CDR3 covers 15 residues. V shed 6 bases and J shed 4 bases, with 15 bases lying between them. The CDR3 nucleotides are TGTGCCAGCAGCACCGTACAGGAGGTCACCGGGGAGCTGTTTTTT. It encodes CASSTVQEVTGELFF.

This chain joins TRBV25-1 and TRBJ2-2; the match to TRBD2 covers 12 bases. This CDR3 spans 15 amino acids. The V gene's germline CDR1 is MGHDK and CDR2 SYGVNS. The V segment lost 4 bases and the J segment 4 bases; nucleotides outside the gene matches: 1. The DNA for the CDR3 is TGTGCCAGCAGTGCACTAGCGGGAGGCACCGGGGAGCTGTTTTTT. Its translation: CASSALAGGTGELFF. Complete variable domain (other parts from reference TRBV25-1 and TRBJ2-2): EADIYQTPRYLVIGTGKKITLECSQTMGHDKMYWYQQDPGMELHLIHYSYGVNSTEKGDLSSESTVSRIRTEHFPLTLESARPSHTSQYLCASSALAGGTGELFFGEGSRLTVL.

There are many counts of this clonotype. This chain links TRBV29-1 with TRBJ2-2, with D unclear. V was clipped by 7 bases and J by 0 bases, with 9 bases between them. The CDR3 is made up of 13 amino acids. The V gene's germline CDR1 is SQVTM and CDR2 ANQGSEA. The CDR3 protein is CSGALSNTGELFF. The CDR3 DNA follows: TGCAGCGGGGCCCTTTCGAACACCGGGGAGCTGTTTTTT.

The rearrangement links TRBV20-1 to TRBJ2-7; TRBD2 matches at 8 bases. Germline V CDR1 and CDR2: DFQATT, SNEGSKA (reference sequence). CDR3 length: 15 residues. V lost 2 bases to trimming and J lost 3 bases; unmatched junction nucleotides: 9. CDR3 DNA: TGCAGTGCTAGAATCCTGAGCGGGAGCCTCTACGAGCAGTACTTC. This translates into CSARILSGSLYEQYF.

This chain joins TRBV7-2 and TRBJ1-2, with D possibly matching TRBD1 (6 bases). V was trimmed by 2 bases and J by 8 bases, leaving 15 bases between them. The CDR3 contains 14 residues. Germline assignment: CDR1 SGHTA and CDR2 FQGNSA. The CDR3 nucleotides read TGTGCCAGCAGCTTACCGGGGGCTTCTTACGGCTACACCTTC. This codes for CASSLPGASYGYTF.

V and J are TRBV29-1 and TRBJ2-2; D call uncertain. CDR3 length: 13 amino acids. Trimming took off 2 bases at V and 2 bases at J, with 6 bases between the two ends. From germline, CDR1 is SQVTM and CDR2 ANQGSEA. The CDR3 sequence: CSVELDNTGELFF. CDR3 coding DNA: TGCAGCGTTGAATTGGACAACACCGGGGAGCTGTTTTTT.

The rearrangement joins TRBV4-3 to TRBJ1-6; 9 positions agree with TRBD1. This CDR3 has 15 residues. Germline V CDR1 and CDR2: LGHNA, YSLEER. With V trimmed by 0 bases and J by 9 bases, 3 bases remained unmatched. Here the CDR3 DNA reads TGCGCCAGCAGCCAAGATGGGGACAGGGCTTCACCCCTCCACTTT. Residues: CASSQDGDRASPLHF.

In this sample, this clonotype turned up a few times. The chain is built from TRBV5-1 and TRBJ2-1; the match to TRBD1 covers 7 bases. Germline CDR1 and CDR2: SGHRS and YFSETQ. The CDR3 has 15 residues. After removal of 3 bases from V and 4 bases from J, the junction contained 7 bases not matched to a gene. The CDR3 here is CASSYRDREYNEQFF. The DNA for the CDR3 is TGCGCCAGCAGCTATCGGGACAGAGAGTACAATGAGCAGTTCTTC.

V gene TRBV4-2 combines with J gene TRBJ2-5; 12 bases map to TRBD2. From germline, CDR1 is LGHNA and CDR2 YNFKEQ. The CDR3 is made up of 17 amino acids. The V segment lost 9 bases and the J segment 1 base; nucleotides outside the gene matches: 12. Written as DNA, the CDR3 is TGTGCCAGTTCGGGGCTAGCGGGGGGGCTGACCCAAGAGACCCAGTACTTC. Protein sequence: CASSGLAGGLTQETQYF.

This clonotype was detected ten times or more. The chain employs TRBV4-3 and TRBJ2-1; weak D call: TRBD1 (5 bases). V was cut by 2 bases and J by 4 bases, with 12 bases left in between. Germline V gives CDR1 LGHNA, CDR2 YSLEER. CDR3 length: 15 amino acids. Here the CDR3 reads CASSQRGIGYNEQFF. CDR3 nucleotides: TGCGCCAGCAGCCAAAGGGGAATTGGTTACAATGAGCAGTTCTTC.

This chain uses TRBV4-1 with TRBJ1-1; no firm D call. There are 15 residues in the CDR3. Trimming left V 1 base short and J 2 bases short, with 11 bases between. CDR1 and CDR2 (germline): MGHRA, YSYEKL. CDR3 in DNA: TGCGCCAGCAGCCAAGGCCACAGATCCAACACTGAAGCTTTCTTT. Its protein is CASSQGHRSNTEAFF.

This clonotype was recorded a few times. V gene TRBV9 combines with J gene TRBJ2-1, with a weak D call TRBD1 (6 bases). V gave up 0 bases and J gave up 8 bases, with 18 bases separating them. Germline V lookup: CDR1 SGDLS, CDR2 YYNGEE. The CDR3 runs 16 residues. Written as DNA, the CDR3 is TGTGCCAGCAGCGTAGGAGGCAGGGGTGTTAGTGATGAGCAGTTCTTC. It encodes CASSVGGRGVSDEQFF.

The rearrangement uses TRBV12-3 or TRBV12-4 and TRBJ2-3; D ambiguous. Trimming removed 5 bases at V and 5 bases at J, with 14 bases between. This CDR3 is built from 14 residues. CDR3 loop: CASSTDPLGDTQYF. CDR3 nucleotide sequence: TGTGCCAGCAGTACAGACCCCTTGGGAGATACGCAGTATTTT.

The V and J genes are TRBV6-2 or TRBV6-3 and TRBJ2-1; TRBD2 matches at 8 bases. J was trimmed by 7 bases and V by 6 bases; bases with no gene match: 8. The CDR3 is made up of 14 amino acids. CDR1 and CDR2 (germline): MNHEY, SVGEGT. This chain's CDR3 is CASSSGASGNEQFF. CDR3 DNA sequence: TGTGCCAGCAGCTCGGGGGCTAGCGGGAATGAGCAGTTCTTC.

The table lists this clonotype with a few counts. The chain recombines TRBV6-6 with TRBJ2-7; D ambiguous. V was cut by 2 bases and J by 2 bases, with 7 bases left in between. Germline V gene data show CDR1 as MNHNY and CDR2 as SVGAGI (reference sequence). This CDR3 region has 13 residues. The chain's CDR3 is CASSYDSAYEQYF. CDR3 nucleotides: TGTGCCAGCAGTTACGACTCGGCCTACGAGCAGTACTTC.

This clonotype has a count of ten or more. The CDR3 region has the DNA TGCAGCGTTGAAGATCTTGGACAGGGGAATTCCGAGCAGTACTTC. Protein sequence: CSVEDLGQGNSEQYF. The chain employs TRBV29-1 and TRBJ2-7, with TRBD1 matching 9 bases. The V and J ends lost 0 bases and 6 bases, in that order; junction bases with no gene match: 9. The CDR3 spans 15 residues. Germline CDR1 and CDR2: SQVTM and ANQGSEA.

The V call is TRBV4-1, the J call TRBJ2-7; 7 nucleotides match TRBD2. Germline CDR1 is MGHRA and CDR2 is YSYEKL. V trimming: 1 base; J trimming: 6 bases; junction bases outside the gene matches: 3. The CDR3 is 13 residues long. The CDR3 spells CASSQVGEGEQYF. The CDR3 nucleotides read TGCGCCAGCAGCCAAGTAGGGGAGGGCGAGCAGTACTTC.